These 9 T cell receptor beta chains came from one sample sequenced in a study of CD8+ T cells in alopecia areata. Treatment meaning: oral pan-JAK inhibitor, 5-10 mg twice daily. Sequencing relied on a cDNA template that was reverse transcribed from extracted RNA. Produced via immunoSEQ multiplex PCR; TCRdb's table is partial and in-frame only. The profile covers tens of thousands of clones, with more than 45% appearing a single time and just over 20% taken by the ten largest. This material consisted of CD8+ T cells sorted from blood, taken at approximately week 36, from a patient treated with tofacitinib. These receptors were obtained from a human donor with alopecia areata.

This clone was counted a few times. The chain couples TRBV30 to TRBJ1-1; D uncertain. Trimming stripped 1 base from V and 4 bases from J, with 7 bases between. Germline CDR1 reads GTSNPN; CDR2 reads SVGIG (reference sequence). This CDR3 has 12 amino acids. CDR3 sequence: CAWSEGFTEAFF. CDR3 bases: TGTGCCTGGAGTGAAGGTTTCACTGAAGCTTTCTTT.

The table lists this clone with a few counts. The chain couples TRBV7-2 to TRBJ2-7; TRBD2 matches at 8 bases. The germline V gene has CDR1 SGHTA and CDR2 FQGNSA. Trimming at V came to 5 bases and at J to 0 bases, leaving 9 bases not matched to a gene. CDR3 size: 16 residues. CDR3 DNA: TGTGCCAGCAGCGCTAGGTCACTAGCGGCCTCCTACGAGCAGTACTTC. Translated, it gives CASSARSLAASYEQYF.

The chain has TRBV6-8 and TRBJ2-1, with 10 bases aligning to TRBD1. The CDR3 covers 13 residues. The trim removed 6 bases at V and 12 bases at J, leaving 8 bases unmatched. CDR1 and CDR2 from the germline V gene are MNHGY and SAAAGT. The CDR3 region has the DNA TGTGCCAGCAGGAGACAGGGGGCAATGGGGCAGTTCTTC. Encoded protein: CASRRQGAMGQFF.

The chain has TRBV19 and TRBJ1-5; a possible D gene is TRBD1 (6 bases). The germline CDR1 and CDR2 sequences are LNHDA and SQIVND (reference sequence). This CDR3 has 16 residues. Trimming left V 7 bases short and J 3 bases short, with 19 bases between. The CDR3 here is CASTRRVDSNNQPQHF. CDR3 DNA sequence: TGTGCCAGTACCAGACGCGTGGACAGCAACAATCAGCCCCAGCATTTT.

The CDR3 coding sequence is TGCGCCAGCAGTTTCGACAGGGGCGACGAGCAGTACTTC. This codes for CASSFDRGDEQYF. The chain uses TRBV5-1 and TRBJ2-7; 8 bases fit TRBD1. The J segment lost 5 bases and the V segment lost 5 bases, leaving 6 bases of the junction unmatched. Germline assignment: CDR1 SGHRS and CDR2 YFSETQ. The CDR3 consists of 13 residues.

This chain uses TRBV2 with TRBJ2-4; D is ambiguous. Looked up from germline, CDR1 is SNHLY and CDR2 is FYNNEI. The ends were cut back, 7 bases at V and 9 bases at J, with 7 bases in the middle. This CDR3 has 10 residues. CDR3 sequence reads: CASTGGIQYF. The CDR3 nucleotides read TGTGCCAGCACAGGCGGCATTCAGTACTTC.

This clone has a handful of counts. The chain has TRBV30 and TRBJ2-1; 10 bases agree with TRBD2. V dropped 2 bases and J dropped 8; count of bases not matched to a gene: 6. The germline gives CDR1 GTSNPN, CDR2 SVGIG (reference sequence). The CDR3 has 14 amino acids. The CDR3 DNA sequence: TGTGCCTGGAGTTCAGGGCTAGCGGGAGATGAGCAGTTCTTC. Protein product: CAWSSGLAGDEQFF.

This clone showed up just a few times. The chain couples TRBV30 to TRBJ2-5; 8 bases fit TRBD2. Near its end, the DNA agrees better with TRBJ2-7, so the J call may be wrong. The CDR3 runs to 12 residues. Germline-derived CDR1 and CDR2 are GTSNPN and SVGIG (reference sequence). The CDR3 coding sequence is TGTGCCTCGAGCGGGAGACGATACGAGCAGTACTTC. Its translation: CASSGRRYEQYF.

V usage is TRBV27 and J usage is TRBJ1-1; 8 bases align to TRBD1. CDR1 MNHEY and CDR2 SMNVEV come from the germline V gene (reference sequence). Losses at the gene ends were 4 bases for V and 7 bases for J; bases not matched to a gene: 5. The CDR3 has 13 amino acids. This chain's CDR3 is CASSSRGHFEAFF. The CDR3 coding sequence is TGTGCCAGCAGTTCCAGGGGGCACTTTGAAGCTTTCTTT.